The rows below give T cell receptor beta chains drawn from one sample of a study of blood T cell repertoires in COVID-19. Measured with immunoSEQ multiplex PCR; TCRdb has only the in-frame clones, and not every one. The profile shows 400,000 or so clones, around nine tenths of them singletons. Sequenced material: peripheral blood. The source is a man in his late teens or twenties with COVID-19, enrolled during active disease. Each CDR3 is given with its conserved first and last residue. D genes are given only for firm matches. Not every row has a clone size; where given, it reads once, few, many or a size class.

TRBD1 TRBJ1-2 TRBV6-5 . TGTGCCAGCAGTACAGAATGGACAGGGGCCTATGGCTACACCTTC CASSTEWTGAYGYTF
. TRBJ2-4 TRBV10-3 . TGTGCCATCAGGAGTGAGGATTCGACCAAAAACATTCAGTACTTC CAIRSEDSTKNIQYF
TRBD1 TRBJ1-2 TRBV12-3/TRBV12-4 . TGTGCCAGCAGTTTCAACAGGGGGCATGGCCACACCTTC CASSFNRGHGHTF
. TRBJ2-1 TRBV18 . TGTGCCAGCTCACCGGGGGGTCACAATGAGCAGTTCTTC CASSPGGHNEQFF
TRBD2 TRBJ2-1 TRBV9 . TGTGCCAGCAGCGTTAGCGGGGGGGTCGGGAATGAGCAGTTCTTC CASSVSGGVGNEQFF
. TRBJ2-3 TRBV1 . TGCACCAGCAGCCCCTCTAGAGGCCCAGATACGCAGTATTTT CTSSPSRGPDTQYF
. TRBJ1-5 TRBV3-1/TRBV3-2 once TGTGCCAGCAGCCAATCAGAGGGTCAGCCCCAGCATTTT CASSQSEGQPQHF
TRBD1 TRBJ1-6 TRBV7-8 . TGTGCCAGCAGTCTATGGGGACAGGGGTCACCCCTCCACTTT CASSLWGQGSPLHF
TRBD2 TRBJ2-1 TRBV6-4 . TGTGCCAGCAGTGTCAGCGGGGGGGCCTACAATGAGCAGTTCTTC CASSVSGGAYNEQFF
. TRBJ2-2 TRBV27 . TGTGCCAGCAGTTTGAGCACGAACACCGGGGAGCTGTTTTTT CASSLSTNTGELFF
. TRBJ1-2 TRBV9 . TGTGCCAGCAGCGTAACCCCTGACAGGCGCTATGGCTACACCTTC CASSVTPDRRYGYTF
. TRBJ1-1 TRBV30 . TGTGCCTGGGATGGGGGGGACACTGAAGCTTTCTTT CAWDGGDTEAFF
. TRBJ2-2 TRBV9 . TGTGCCAGCAGCCCCCTCAGGGGTAGGGGGGAGCTGTTTTTT CASSPLRGRGELFF
TRBD1 TRBJ1-1 TRBV25-1 . TGTGCCAGCAGTGAATGGCGGGCAGGGGGTACTGAAGCTTTCTTT CASSEWRAGGTEAFF
TRBD2 TRBJ2-3 TRBV5-4 . TGTGCCAGCAGCCCGCAAGCGGGGGGGCCTTCAGATACGCAGTATTTT CASSPQAGGPSDTQYF
. TRBJ1-1 TRBV5-1 . TGCGCCAGCAGCTTACAGGGTGACACTGAAGCTTTCTTT CASSLQGDTEAFF
. TRBJ1-3 TRBV7-6 few TGTGCCAGCAGCTCGGACTCCTGGAGCTCTGGAAACACCATATATTTT CASSSDSWSSGNTIYF
TRBD1 TRBJ2-7 TRBV19 . TGTGCCAGTAGTCCCACCGGGACAGGGCCGCCCTACGAGCAGTACTTC CASSPTGTGPPYEQYF
TRBD2 TRBJ2-5 TRBV24-1 . TGTGCCACCAGTGATCCGGGACTAGCGGGAGAGACCCAGTACTTC CATSDPGLAGETQYF
. TRBJ1-5 TRBV6-5 . TGTGCCAGCAGATCGACAGGCCCCAATCAGCCCCAGCATTTT CASRSTGPNQPQHF
. TRBJ1-1 TRBV10-3 . TGTGCCATCACCACGGGACACCAGAACACTGAAGCTTTCTTT CAITTGHQNTEAFF
. TRBJ1-2 TRBV6-2/TRBV6-3 . TGTGCCAGCAGTTATCCCCAGTATGGCTACACCTTC CASSYPQYGYTF
TRBD1 TRBJ2-1 TRBV11-2 . TGTGCCAGCAGCCCGGACAGGGAAGGTGAGCAGTTCTTC CASSPDREGEQFF
. TRBJ1-1 TRBV18 . TGTGCCAGCTCACCCGGACGCGGGAACGTAGCTTTCTTT CASSPGRGNVAFF
. TRBJ1-2 TRBV6-1 . TGTGCCAGCAGTGAAGGCATATGGGCAGCTTATGGCTACACCTTC CASSEGIWAAYGYTF
. TRBJ2-1 TRBV18 . TGTGCCAGCTCACCAGGCCAGGATGATGAGCAGTTCTTC CASSPGQDDEQFF
TRBD1 TRBJ1-4 TRBV27 . TGTGCCAGCAGTTTATCGAGCAGGGGGCGAAAGGAAAAACTGTTTTTT CASSLSSRGRKEKLFF
TRBD2 TRBJ2-1 TRBV4-1 . TGCGCCAGCAGCCAAGATGGCCGGAAAGGACTAGGCCTACTCAATGAGCAGTTCTTC CASSQDGRKGLGLLNEQFF
. TRBJ2-3 TRBV5-8 . TGTGCCAGCAGATACCAGGGGAGAAATACGCAGTATTTT CASRYQGRNTQYF
TRBD2 TRBJ2-5 TRBV5-4 . TGTGCCAGCAGCTTTTCCGCGGGAGCCGCCAGGGAGACCCAGTACTTC CASSFSAGAARETQYF
TRBD1 TRBJ2-3 TRBV6-5 . TGTGCCAGCAGTCACGGGGGACAGGGGACAGATACGCAGTATTTT CASSHGGQGTDTQYF
TRBD2 TRBJ2-1 TRBV27 . TGTGCCAGCAGTTTGACGCCCCCAGCGGGGGGATACAATGAGCAGTTCTTC CASSLTPPAGGYNEQFF
. TRBJ1-2 TRBV19 . TGTGCCAGTAGTGACAAGGACTATGGCTACACCTTC CASSDKDYGYTF
. TRBJ2-2 TRBV9 . TGTGCCAGCAGCGTAGGGCTAGCCGACACCGGGGAGCTGTTTTTT CASSVGLADTGELFF
. TRBJ2-7 TRBV9 . TGTGCCAGCAGCGCAAGAGGCACGACCTACGAGCAGTACTTC CASSARGTTYEQYF
. TRBJ1-2 TRBV9 . TGTGCCAGAACGCGGGCAAATACCCGGGGGTATGGCTACACCTTC CARTRANTRGYGYTF
TRBD1 TRBJ2-7 TRBV11-1 . TGTGCCAGCAGCTTCCGACAGGGGGGCTACGAGCAGTACTTC CASSFRQGGYEQYF
TRBD1 TRBJ2-7 TRBV11-2 . TGTGCCAGCAGCTTCGACAGGGCTGACTACGAGCAGTACTTC CASSFDRADYEQYF
TRBD2 TRBJ2-1 TRBV11-3 . TGTGCCAGCAGCTGGGGCGGCGGGAGCTACAATGAGCAGTTCTTC CASSWGGGSYNEQFF
. TRBJ2-3 TRBV13 . TGTGCCAGCAGCGCAGGACCGTCGGGGAGTGATACGCAGTATTTT CASSAGPSGSDTQYF
. TRBJ1-1 TRBV2 . TGTGCCAGCAGTGGGAGGGTACGGAACACTGAAGCTTTCTTT CASSGRVRNTEAFF
. TRBJ1-2 TRBV11-2 . TGTGCCACCGACTCACTAAGGGGTGGCTACACCTTC CATDSLRGGYTF
TRBD2 TRBJ2-3 TRBV7-2 . TGTGCCAGCAGCTTCAGCCGACCAGCGGGGGCCGATACGCAGTATTTT CASSFSRPAGADTQYF
. TRBJ2-1 TRBV2 . TGTGCCAGCAGTGATATGAGCTCGTCCTACAATGAGCAGTTCTTC CASSDMSSSYNEQFF
. TRBJ1-1 TRBV4-1 once TGCGCCAGCAGCCAAGACGCGCGGAAAACGAACACTGAAGCTTTCTTT CASSQDARKTNTEAFF
TRBD2 TRBJ2-1 TRBV24-1 once TGTGCCACCAGTGATCCTGACAGTGGCGGGAGTCAGTACAATGAGCAGTTCTTC CATSDPDSGGSQYNEQFF
TRBD2 TRBJ2-1 TRBV18 . TGTGCCAGCTCACGATTTCTAGCGGGAGGGCACAATGAGCAGTTCTTC CASSRFLAGGHNEQFF
TRBD2 TRBJ2-1 TRBV7-8 . TGTGCCAGCAGCTTCCCGAGCCTAGCGGGAGGCGGGGGTGAGCAGTTCTTC CASSFPSLAGGGGEQFF
TRBD1 TRBJ1-2 TRBV27 few TGTGCCAGCAGTTTCAGACAGGGCGCTGGCTACACCTTC CASSFRQGAGYTF
TRBD2 TRBJ2-3 TRBV5-8 . TGTGCCAGCGGAGACGGGAGGGCCGTCACGCAGTATTTT CASGDGRAVTQYF
. TRBJ2-5 TRBV4-2 . TGTGCCAGCAGCCTCAACCCCGCCAGGGAGACCCAGTACTTC CASSLNPARETQYF